Listed below are T cell receptor beta chains from one sample, sequenced in a study of Graves' ophthalmopathy and Graves' hyperthyroidism. Each CDR3 protein gets one entry after TCRdb re-called the multiplex PCR reads with MiXCR. The sample holds roughly 170,000 distinct CDR3 sequences; under 45% are singletons and the top ten take approximately 8.9%. The sequenced sample consisted of peripheral blood. These receptors all come from a man aged 25-45 years with Graves' ophthalmopathy. CDR3s include the opening cysteine and the closing phenylalanine or tryptophan. The D gene is left open where the match is weak. Clone size is stated in some rows and not others, as once, few, many or a class when expanded.

>TRBV7-2|TRBJ2-7|many|.
TGTGCCAGCAGCTACCGGAACTCCTACGAGCAGTACTTC
CASSYRNSYEQYF
>TRBV28|TRBJ2-7|many|.
TGTGCCAGCAGAAGCCAACAATCAAGCTCCTACGAGCAGTACTTC
CASRSQQSSSYEQYF
>TRBV20-1|TRBJ2-5|many|TRBD1
TGCAGTGCAAAGGGACAGGGCTTCGGGCGGGAGACCCAGTACTTC
CSAKGQGFGRETQYF
>TRBV6-5|TRBJ2-5|.|.
TGTGCCAGCAGTTACTCGATAGTAGCCGGGGCGCGGGAGACCCAGTACTTC
CASSYSIVAGARETQYF
>TRBV6-1|TRBJ1-1|.|.
TGTGCCAGCAGTATTTCCGAGTCGAACACTGAAGCTTTCTTT
CASSISESNTEAFF
>TRBV2|TRBJ1-1|many|TRBD1
TGTGCCAGCAGCAGGGGGATGACTGAAGCTTTCTTT
CASSRGMTEAFF
>TRBV25-1|TRBJ1-6|many|.
TGTGCCAGCAGTGAATGGGGGGGCAATTCACCCCTCCACTTT
CASSEWGGNSPLHF
>TRBV20-1|TRBJ2-7|many|TRBD1
TGCAGTGCTTCGGACAGGGACTACGAGCAGTACTTC
CSASDRDYEQYF
>TRBV6-2/TRBV6-3|TRBJ2-7|many|.
TGTGCCAGCAGTTACACCTCCGAGGGTAGAGTAAGCTACGAGCAGTACTTC
CASSYTSEGRVSYEQYF
>TRBV7-2|TRBJ2-5|few|.
TGTGCCAGCAGCTTAGGGGGGGCAACTCAAGAGACCCAGTACTTC
CASSLGGATQETQYF
>TRBV2|TRBJ2-7|many|TRBD2
TGTGCCAGCAGGGGACTAGCTGGAACCTACGAGCAGTACTTC
CASRGLAGTYEQYF
>TRBV6-5|TRBJ1-6|many|.
TGTGCCAGCAGTCTAACCGGGCCCCGGACCAATTCACCCCTCCACTTT
CASSLTGPRTNSPLHF
>TRBV28|TRBJ2-7|once|.
TGCGCCAGCAGCACCCTTTCCTCACAGTCCTACGAGCAGTACTTC
CASSTLSSQSYEQYF
>TRBV5-6|TRBJ1-2|many|.
TGTGCCAGCAGCTTAGGCAGGACCTATGGCTACACCTTC
CASSLGRTYGYTF
>TRBV28|TRBJ1-2|many|.
TGTGCCAGCAGTTTAAGGGGGATCGATGGCTACACCTTC
CASSLRGIDGYTF
>TRBV6-2/TRBV6-3|TRBJ2-6|.|.
TGTGCCAGCAGTCCCGGGAGCCCCGGGGCCAACGTCCTGACTTTC
CASSPGSPGANVLTF
>TRBV6-1|TRBJ2-7|.|.
TGTGCCAGCAGTGAACAGGGCAGGGAGAACGAGCAGTACTTC
CASSEQGRENEQYF